These 4 T cell receptor beta chains came from one sample sequenced in a study of STAT5B mutations in CD4+ large granular lymphocyte leukemia. Sequenced by immunoSEQ multiplex PCR; TCRdb stores in-frame clones only, minus some. The sample has tens of thousands of clones, 74% seen once. Material: CD4+ T cells from blood buffy coats. The receptors were gathered from a human donor in good health.

The chain is built from TRBV5-1 and TRBJ2-1; 14 positions match TRBD2. This CDR3 spans 17 amino acids. V lost 4 bases and J lost 5; bases outside the gene matches: 8. Germline assignment: CDR1 SGHRS and CDR2 YFSETQ. The CDR3 bases are TGCGCCAGCAGCCTCCGACTAGCGGGGGGGGTCCACAATGAGCAGTTCTTC. Protein product: CASSLRLAGGVHNEQFF.

Only one count was recorded for this clone. V and J are TRBV28 and TRBJ1-6; 7 nucleotides align to TRBD1. This CDR3 spans 12 amino acids. The V segment lost 7 bases and the J segment 13 bases; nucleotides outside the gene matches: 7. Germline CDR1 MDHEN, CDR2 SYDVKM. The DNA of the CDR3 is TGTGCCAGCACGGAAGGGGGCTCCCCCCTCCACTTT. It yields the protein CASTEGGSPLHF.

Judged by abundance, this clone is medium-sized. The gene calls are TRBV7-8 and TRBJ2-3; no definite D call. V was cut by 5 bases and J by 4 bases, with 7 bases left in between. The CDR3 has 12 amino acids. Looked up from germline, CDR1 is SGHVS and CDR2 is FQNEAQ. The CDR3 region has the DNA TGTGCCAGCAGCGGGGATCCAGATACGCAGTATTTT. Protein: CASSGDPDTQYF.

This chain links TRBV4-2 with TRBJ1-2; D not certain. V dropped 0 bases and J dropped 1 base, with 9 bases sitting between them. Per the germline V gene, CDR1 is LGHNA and CDR2 is YNFKEQ. The CDR3 loop spans 15 amino acids. The CDR3 reads CASSQEAGNNYGYTF. DNA of the CDR3: TGTGCCAGCAGCCAAGAGGCAGGCAATAACTATGGCTACACCTTC.